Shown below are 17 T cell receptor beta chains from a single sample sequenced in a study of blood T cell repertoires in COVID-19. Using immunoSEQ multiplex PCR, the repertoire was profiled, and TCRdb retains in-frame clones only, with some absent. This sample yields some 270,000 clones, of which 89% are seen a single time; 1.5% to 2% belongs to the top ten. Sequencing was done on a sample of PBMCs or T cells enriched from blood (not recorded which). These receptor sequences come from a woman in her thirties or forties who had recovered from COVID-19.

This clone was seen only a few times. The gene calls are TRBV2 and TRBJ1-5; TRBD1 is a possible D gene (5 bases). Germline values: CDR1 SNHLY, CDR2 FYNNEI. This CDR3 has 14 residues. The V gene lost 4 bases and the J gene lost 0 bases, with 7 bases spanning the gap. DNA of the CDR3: TGTGCCAGCAGTGGTACAGGTAGCAATCAGCCCCAGCATTTT. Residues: CASSGTGSNQPQHF.

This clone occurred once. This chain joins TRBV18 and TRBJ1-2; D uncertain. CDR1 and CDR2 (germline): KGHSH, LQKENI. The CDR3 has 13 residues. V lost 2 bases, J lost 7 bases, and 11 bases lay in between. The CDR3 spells CASSPNREGGYTF. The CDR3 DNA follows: TGTGCCAGCTCACCAAATAGGGAGGGTGGCTACACCTTC.

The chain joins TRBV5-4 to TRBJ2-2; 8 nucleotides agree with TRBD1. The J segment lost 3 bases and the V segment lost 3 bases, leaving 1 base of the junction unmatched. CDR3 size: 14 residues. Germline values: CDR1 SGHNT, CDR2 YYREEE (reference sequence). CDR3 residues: CASSSGQDTGELFF. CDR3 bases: TGTGCCAGCAGCTCGGGACAGGACACCGGGGAGCTGTTTTTT.

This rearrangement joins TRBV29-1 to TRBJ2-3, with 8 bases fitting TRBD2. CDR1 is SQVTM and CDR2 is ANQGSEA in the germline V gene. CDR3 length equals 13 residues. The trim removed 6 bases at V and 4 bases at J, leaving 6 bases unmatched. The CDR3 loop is CSVRSGSADTQYF. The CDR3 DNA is TGCAGCGTCCGGAGCGGGAGCGCAGATACGCAGTATTTT.

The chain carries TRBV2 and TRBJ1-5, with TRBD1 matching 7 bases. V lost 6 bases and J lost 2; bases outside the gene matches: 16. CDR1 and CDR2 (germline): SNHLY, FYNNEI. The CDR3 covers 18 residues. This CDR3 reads CASSATTGHGLGNQPQHF. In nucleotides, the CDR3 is TGTGCCAGCAGCGCTACGACAGGGCACGGGCTGGGCAATCAGCCCCAGCATTTT.

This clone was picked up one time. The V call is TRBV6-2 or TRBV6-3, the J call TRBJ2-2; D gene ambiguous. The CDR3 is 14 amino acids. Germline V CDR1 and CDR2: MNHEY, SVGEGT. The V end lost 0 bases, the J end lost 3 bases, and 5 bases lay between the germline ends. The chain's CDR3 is CASSYSSYTGELFF. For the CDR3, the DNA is TGTGCCAGCAGTTACTCCAGTTACACCGGGGAGCTGTTTTTT.

The DNA of the CDR3 is TGTGCCAGCATGGCCACAGTGCACACTGAAGCTTTCTTT. This gives the protein CASMATVHTEAFF. V and J are TRBV2 and TRBJ1-1; D is undetermined. The CDR3 spans 13 residues. In germline, CDR1 is SNHLY, CDR2 FYNNEI. V was pared by 7 bases and J by 3 bases, with 12 bases between.

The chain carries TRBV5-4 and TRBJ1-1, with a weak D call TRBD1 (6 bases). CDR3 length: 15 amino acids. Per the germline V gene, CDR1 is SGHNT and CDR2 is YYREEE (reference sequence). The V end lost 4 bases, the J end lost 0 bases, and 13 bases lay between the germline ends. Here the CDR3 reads CASSRGGQVNTEAFF. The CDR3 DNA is TGTGCCAGCAGCCGGGGGGGCCAAGTGAACACTGAAGCTTTCTTT.

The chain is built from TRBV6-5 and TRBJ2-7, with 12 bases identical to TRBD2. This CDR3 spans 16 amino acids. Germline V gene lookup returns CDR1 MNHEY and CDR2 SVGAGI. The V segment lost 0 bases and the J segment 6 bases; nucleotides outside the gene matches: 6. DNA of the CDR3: TGTGCCAGCAGTTACTCCCTACTAGCGGGAGGTTCCGAGCAGTACTTC. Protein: CASSYSLLAGGSEQYF.

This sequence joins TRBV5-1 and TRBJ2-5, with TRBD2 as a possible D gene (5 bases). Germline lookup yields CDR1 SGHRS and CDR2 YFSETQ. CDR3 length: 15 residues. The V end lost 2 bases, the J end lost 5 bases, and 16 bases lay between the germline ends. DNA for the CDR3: TGCGCCAGCAGCTTCAACGGTCGCACGGGGGAGACCCAGTACTTC. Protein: CASSFNGRTGETQYF.

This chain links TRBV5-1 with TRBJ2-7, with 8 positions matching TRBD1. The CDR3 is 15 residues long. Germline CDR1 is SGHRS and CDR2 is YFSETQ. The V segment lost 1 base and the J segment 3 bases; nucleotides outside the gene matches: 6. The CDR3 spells CASSLPGGEVYEQYF. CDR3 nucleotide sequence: TGCGCCAGCAGCTTGCCAGGGGGCGAAGTCTACGAGCAGTACTTC. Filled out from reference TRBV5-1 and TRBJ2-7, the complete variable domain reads KAGVTQTPRYLIKTRGQQVTLSCSPISGHRSVSWYQQTPGQGLQFLFEYFSETQRNKGNFPGRFSGRQFSNSRSEMNVSTLELGDSALYLCASSLPGGEVYEQYFGPGTRLTVT.

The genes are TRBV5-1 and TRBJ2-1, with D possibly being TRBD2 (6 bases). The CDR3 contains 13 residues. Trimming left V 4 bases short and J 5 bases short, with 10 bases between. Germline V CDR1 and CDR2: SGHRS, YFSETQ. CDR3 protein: CASSQTSDNEQFF. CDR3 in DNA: TGCGCCAGCAGCCAGACTAGTGACAATGAGCAGTTCTTC.

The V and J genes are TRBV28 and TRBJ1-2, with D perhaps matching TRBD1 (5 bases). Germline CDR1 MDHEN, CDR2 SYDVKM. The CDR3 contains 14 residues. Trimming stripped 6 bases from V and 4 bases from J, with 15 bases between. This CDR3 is CASSFQGASYGYTF. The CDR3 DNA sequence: TGTGCCAGCAGCTTTCAGGGCGCGAGCTATGGCTACACCTTC.

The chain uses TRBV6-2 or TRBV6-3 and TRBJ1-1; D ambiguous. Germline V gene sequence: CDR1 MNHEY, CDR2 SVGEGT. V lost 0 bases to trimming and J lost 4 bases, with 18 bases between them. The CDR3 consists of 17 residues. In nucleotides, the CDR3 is TGTGCCAGCAGTTACTCGAACCGACAAGCTTTCTTCACTGAAGCTTTCTTT. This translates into CASSYSNRQAFFTEAFF.

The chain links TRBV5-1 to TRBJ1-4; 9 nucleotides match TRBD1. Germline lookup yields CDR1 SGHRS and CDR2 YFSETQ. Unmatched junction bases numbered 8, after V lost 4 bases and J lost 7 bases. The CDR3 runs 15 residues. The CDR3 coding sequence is TGCGCCAGCAGCATCGGGACAGGGTTTGGTGAAAAACTGTTTTTT. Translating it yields CASSIGTGFGEKLFF.

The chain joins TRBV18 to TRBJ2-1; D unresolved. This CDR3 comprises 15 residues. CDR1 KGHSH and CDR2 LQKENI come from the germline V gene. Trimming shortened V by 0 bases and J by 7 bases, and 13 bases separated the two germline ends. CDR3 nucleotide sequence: TGTGCCAGCTCACCACCTGGGCTAAACCGGAATGAGCAGTTCTTC. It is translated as CASSPPGLNRNEQFF.

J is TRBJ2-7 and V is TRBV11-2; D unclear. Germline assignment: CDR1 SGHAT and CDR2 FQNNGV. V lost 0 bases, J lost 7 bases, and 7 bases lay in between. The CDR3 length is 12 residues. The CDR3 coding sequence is TGTGCCAGCAGCTTAGATTGGGCAGAGCAGTACTTC. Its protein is CASSLDWAEQYF.